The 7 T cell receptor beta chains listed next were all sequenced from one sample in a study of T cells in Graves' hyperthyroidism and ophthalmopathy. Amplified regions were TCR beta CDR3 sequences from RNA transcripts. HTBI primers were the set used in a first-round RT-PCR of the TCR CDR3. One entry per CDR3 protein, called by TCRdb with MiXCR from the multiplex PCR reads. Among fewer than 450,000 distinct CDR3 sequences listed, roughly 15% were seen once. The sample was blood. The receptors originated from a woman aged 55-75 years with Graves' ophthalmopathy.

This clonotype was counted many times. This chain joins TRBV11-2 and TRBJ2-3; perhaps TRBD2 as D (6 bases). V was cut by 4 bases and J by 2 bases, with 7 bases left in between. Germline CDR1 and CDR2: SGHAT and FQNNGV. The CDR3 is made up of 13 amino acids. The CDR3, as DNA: TGTGCCAGCAGCTGGGACTTCACAGATACGCAGTATTTT. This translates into CASSWDFTDTQYF.

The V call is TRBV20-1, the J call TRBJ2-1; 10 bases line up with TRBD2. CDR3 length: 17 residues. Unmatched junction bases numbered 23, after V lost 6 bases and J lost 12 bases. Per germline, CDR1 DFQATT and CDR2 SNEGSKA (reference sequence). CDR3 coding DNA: TGCAGTGCCCCAGCGGGAGGGAAGAAAACGGAGTGGTTGGGGCAGTTCTTC. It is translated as CSAPAGGKKTEWLGQFF.

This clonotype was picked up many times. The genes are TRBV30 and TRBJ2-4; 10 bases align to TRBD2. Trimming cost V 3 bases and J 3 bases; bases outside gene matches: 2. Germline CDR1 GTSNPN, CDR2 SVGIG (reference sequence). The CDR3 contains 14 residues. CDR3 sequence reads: CAWRLAGFKNIQYF. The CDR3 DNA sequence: TGTGCCTGGAGACTAGCGGGATTCAAAAACATTCAGTACTTC.

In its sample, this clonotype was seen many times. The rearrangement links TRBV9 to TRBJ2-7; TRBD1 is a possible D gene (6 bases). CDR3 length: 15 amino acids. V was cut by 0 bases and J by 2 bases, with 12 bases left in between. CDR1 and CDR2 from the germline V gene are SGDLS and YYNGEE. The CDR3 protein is CASSVAGTPTYEQYF. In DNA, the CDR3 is TGTGCCAGCAGCGTAGCCGGGACACCCACCTACGAGCAGTACTTC.

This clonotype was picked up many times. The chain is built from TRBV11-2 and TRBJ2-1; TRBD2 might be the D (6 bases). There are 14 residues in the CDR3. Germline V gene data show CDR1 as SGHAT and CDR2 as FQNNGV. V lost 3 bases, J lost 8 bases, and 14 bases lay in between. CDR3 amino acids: CASSFLGGGDEQFF. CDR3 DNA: TGTGCCAGCAGCTTTTTGGGGGGTGGCGATGAGCAGTTCTTC. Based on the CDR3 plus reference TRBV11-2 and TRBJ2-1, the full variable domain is EAGVAQSPRYKIIEKRQSVAFWCNPISGHATLYWYQQILGQGPKLLIQFQNNGVVDDSQLPKDRFSAERLKGVDSTLKIQPAKLEDSAVYLCASSFLGGGDEQFFGPGTRLTVL.

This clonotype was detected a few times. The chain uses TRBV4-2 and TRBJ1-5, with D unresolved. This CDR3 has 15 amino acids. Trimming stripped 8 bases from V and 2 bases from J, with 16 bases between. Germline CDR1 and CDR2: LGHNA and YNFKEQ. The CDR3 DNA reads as TGTGCCAGCGGGAGTACTTCCCAGGGCAATCAGCCCCAGCATTTT. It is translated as CASGSTSQGNQPQHF.

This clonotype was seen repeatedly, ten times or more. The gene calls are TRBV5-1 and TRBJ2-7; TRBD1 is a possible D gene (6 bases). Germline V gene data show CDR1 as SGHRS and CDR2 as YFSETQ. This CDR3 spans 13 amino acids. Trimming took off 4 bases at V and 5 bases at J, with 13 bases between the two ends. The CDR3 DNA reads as TGCGCCAGCAGCGAACAGGGATTTGACGAGCAGTACTTC. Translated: CASSEQGFDEQYF.